The rows below give T cell receptor beta chains drawn from one sample of a study of T cells in Graves' hyperthyroidism and ophthalmopathy. TCRdb re-called the multiplex PCR reads with MiXCR, one entry per CDR3 protein. The sample lists 600,000 or so distinct CDR3 sequences, roughly 14% occurring once. Specimen: blood. Every receptor here comes from a woman aged 50 to 60 with Graves' ophthalmopathy. The CDR3 runs from the conserved cysteine through the conserved F or W. Fields, in order: D gene, CDR3 length, clone size, V gene, J gene, CDR3 DNA, CDR3 protein. The D gene is left open where the match is weak. Where a row states a size, it is once, few, many or the class of an expanded clone; other rows omit it.

D gene: NA; CDR3 length: 17; clone size: NA; V gene: TRBV7-9; J gene: TRBJ2-2; CDR3 DNA: TGTGCCAGCAGCCCTGGGTGGCGCGGGACGAACACCGGGGAGCTGTTTTTT; CDR3 protein: CASSPGWRGTNTGELFF
D gene: TRBD1; CDR3 length: 15; clone size: many; V gene: TRBV28; J gene: TRBJ2-3; CDR3 DNA: TGTGCCAGCAGGAAAGGGACAGTCGACACAGATACGCAGTATTTT; CDR3 protein: CASRKGTVDTDTQYF
D gene: NA; CDR3 length: 14; clone size: NA; V gene: TRBV19; J gene: TRBJ1-1; CDR3 DNA: TGTGCCAGTAGTATAGCAGGGCCTCGAGGTGAAGCTTTCTTT; CDR3 protein: CASSIAGPRGEAFF
D gene: NA; CDR3 length: 15; clone size: many; V gene: TRBV27; J gene: TRBJ1-1; CDR3 DNA: TGTGCCAGCAGTCCTCGGGGAGGGTCGCACACTGAAGCTTTCTTT; CDR3 protein: CASSPRGGSHTEAFF
D gene: NA; CDR3 length: 14; clone size: many; V gene: TRBV14; J gene: TRBJ2-1; CDR3 DNA: TGTGCCAGCAGCCTAAGACAGGAATACAATGAGCAGTTCTTC; CDR3 protein: CASSLRQEYNEQFF
D gene: TRBD2; CDR3 length: 16; clone size: NA; V gene: TRBV3-1; J gene: TRBJ2-3; CDR3 DNA: TGTGCCAGCAGCCAGTCACTAGCGGGAGGAGCAGATACGCAGTATTTT; CDR3 protein: CASSQSLAGGADTQYF
D gene: NA; CDR3 length: 14; clone size: NA; V gene: TRBV27; J gene: TRBJ1-1; CDR3 DNA: TGTGCCAGCAGTTTCGGAGGGGCGCGGACTGAAGCTTTCTTT; CDR3 protein: CASSFGGARTEAFF
D gene: NA; CDR3 length: 16; clone size: few; V gene: TRBV25-1; J gene: TRBJ2-5; CDR3 DNA: TGTGCCAGCAGTGAAGCGGGTGCGGCCTGGCGTCCGACCCAGTACTTC; CDR3 protein: CASSEAGAAWRPTQYF
D gene: NA; CDR3 length: 15; clone size: NA; V gene: TRBV3-1; J gene: TRBJ2-1; CDR3 DNA: TGTGCCAGCAGCCAAATGCTTGGCTCCTACAATGAGCAGTTCTTC; CDR3 protein: CASSQMLGSYNEQFF
D gene: NA; CDR3 length: 15; clone size: many; V gene: TRBV12-3/TRBV12-4; J gene: TRBJ1-5; CDR3 DNA: TGTGCCAGCAGTTTGGAGGCGGACAGCAATCAGCCCCAGCATTTT; CDR3 protein: CASSLEADSNQPQHF
D gene: TRBD1; CDR3 length: 15; clone size: few; V gene: TRBV3-1; J gene: TRBJ1-2; CDR3 DNA: TGTGCCAGCAGCCAAAGAACGGGACAGGGGAATGGCTACACCTTC; CDR3 protein: CASSQRTGQGNGYTF
D gene: TRBD2; CDR3 length: 15; clone size: few; V gene: TRBV5-1; J gene: TRBJ2-7; CDR3 DNA: TGCGCCAGCAATTTTGGACTAGCAGACTCCTACGAGCAGTACTTC; CDR3 protein: CASNFGLADSYEQYF
D gene: TRBD2; CDR3 length: 18; clone size: many; V gene: TRBV5-6; J gene: TRBJ2-1; CDR3 DNA: TGTGCCAGCAGCCCTCTAGGTAACCTAGCGGGAGTTTACAATGAGCAGTTCTTC; CDR3 protein: CASSPLGNLAGVYNEQFF
D gene: NA; CDR3 length: 15; clone size: NA; V gene: TRBV7-6; J gene: TRBJ1-5; CDR3 DNA: TGTGCCAGCAGCCCAAACGTATGGTCCGATCAGCCCCAGCATTTT; CDR3 protein: CASSPNVWSDQPQHF
D gene: NA; CDR3 length: 14; clone size: many; V gene: TRBV7-2; J gene: TRBJ2-2; CDR3 DNA: TGTGCCAGCAGCATCAGCTCGAACACCGGGGAGCTGTTTTTT; CDR3 protein: CASSISSNTGELFF
D gene: TRBD2; CDR3 length: 13; clone size: many; V gene: TRBV27; J gene: TRBJ2-7; CDR3 DNA: TGTGCCAGCAGTTCTAGACTAGCCCTCGAGCAGTACTTC; CDR3 protein: CASSSRLALEQYF
D gene: NA; CDR3 length: 13; clone size: many; V gene: TRBV27; J gene: TRBJ1-5; CDR3 DNA: TGTGCCAGCAGTTTAAAATCTTCTCAGCCCCAGCATTTT; CDR3 protein: CASSLKSSQPQHF
D gene: NA; CDR3 length: 13; clone size: few; V gene: TRBV12-3/TRBV12-4; J gene: TRBJ2-1; CDR3 DNA: TGTGCCAGCAGTGCGGCTACATTAGCTGAGCAGTTCTTC; CDR3 protein: CASSAATLAEQFF
D gene: TRBD2; CDR3 length: 14; clone size: few; V gene: TRBV4-1; J gene: TRBJ2-7; CDR3 DNA: TGCGCCAGCAGCCGGGGCGGGAGGGCGTACGAGCAGTACTTC; CDR3 protein: CASSRGGRAYEQYF
D gene: NA; CDR3 length: 13; clone size: NA; V gene: TRBV24-1; J gene: TRBJ1-2; CDR3 DNA: TGTGCCACCAGTGACGCAGGGTTCCCTGGCTACACCTTC; CDR3 protein: CATSDAGFPGYTF
D gene: TRBD2; CDR3 length: 18; clone size: few; V gene: TRBV18; J gene: TRBJ2-1; CDR3 DNA: TGTGCCAGCTCACCTTTGGTGCTGACTAGCGGGAGTAGAAATGAGCAGTTCTTC; CDR3 protein: CASSPLVLTSGSRNEQFF
D gene: TRBD2; CDR3 length: 17; clone size: many; V gene: TRBV9; J gene: TRBJ2-3; CDR3 DNA: TGTGCCAGCAGCGCATATGGGACTAGCGGGAGATTAGATACGCAGTATTTT; CDR3 protein: CASSAYGTSGRLDTQYF
D gene: NA; CDR3 length: 13; clone size: many; V gene: TRBV3-1; J gene: TRBJ2-5; CDR3 DNA: TGTGCCAGCAGCCATCTTTCGGGAGAGACCCAGTACTTC; CDR3 protein: CASSHLSGETQYF
D gene: TRBD2; CDR3 length: 16; clone size: NA; V gene: TRBV18; J gene: TRBJ2-7; CDR3 DNA: TGTGCCAGCTCACCTACGGGACTAGCGACCCCCTACGAGCAGTACTTC; CDR3 protein: CASSPTGLATPYEQYF
D gene: TRBD2; CDR3 length: 13; clone size: many; V gene: TRBV30; J gene: TRBJ2-1; CDR3 DNA: TGTGCCTGGAGTGCGGGACTAGCGGGTGAGCAGTTCTTC; CDR3 protein: CAWSAGLAGEQFF
D gene: NA; CDR3 length: 15; clone size: NA; V gene: TRBV13; J gene: TRBJ2-1; CDR3 DNA: TGTGCCAGCAGTCCGAAGGTCGGCTTGTACAATGAGCAGTTCTTC; CDR3 protein: CASSPKVGLYNEQFF
D gene: TRBD2; CDR3 length: 17; clone size: few; V gene: TRBV27; J gene: TRBJ2-1; CDR3 DNA: TGTGCCAGCAGTTTATCGGTTCCTAGCGGCTCCTACAATGAGCAGTTCTTC; CDR3 protein: CASSLSVPSGSYNEQFF
D gene: NA; CDR3 length: 14; clone size: many; V gene: TRBV3-1; J gene: TRBJ2-7; CDR3 DNA: TGTGCCAGCAGCCAAGATTCTAACTCCTACGAGCAGTACTTC; CDR3 protein: CASSQDSNSYEQYF
D gene: NA; CDR3 length: 13; clone size: many; V gene: TRBV7-3; J gene: TRBJ2-1; CDR3 DNA: TGTGCCAGCAGCTTATCCCTTAGGCATGAGCAGTTCTTC; CDR3 protein: CASSLSLRHEQFF
D gene: TRBD2; CDR3 length: 16; clone size: NA; V gene: TRBV28; J gene: TRBJ2-7; CDR3 DNA: TGTGCCAGCAGTTTATCTTCCCTAGCGGGAGGGCTTGAGCAGTACTTC; CDR3 protein: CASSLSSLAGGLEQYF
D gene: TRBD1; CDR3 length: 13; clone size: few; V gene: TRBV6-2/TRBV6-3; J gene: TRBJ1-6; CDR3 DNA: TGTGCCAGCAGAGACAGGGTGGAATCACCCCTCCACTTT; CDR3 protein: CASRDRVESPLHF
D gene: NA; CDR3 length: 14; clone size: many; V gene: TRBV20-1; J gene: TRBJ1-1; CDR3 DNA: TGCAGTGCTAGTACAGGATTTAGGAACACTGAAGCTTTCTTT; CDR3 protein: CSASTGFRNTEAFF
D gene: NA; CDR3 length: 14; clone size: many; V gene: TRBV28; J gene: TRBJ2-7; CDR3 DNA: TGTGCCAGCAGTGAAGGCGGGGAGACCTACGAGCAGTACTTC; CDR3 protein: CASSEGGETYEQYF
D gene: NA; CDR3 length: 15; clone size: many; V gene: TRBV30; J gene: TRBJ1-2; CDR3 DNA: TGTGCCTGGATGCGCAGGGAGTGGGCTAACTATGGCTACACCTTC; CDR3 protein: CAWMRREWANYGYTF
D gene: TRBD2; CDR3 length: 16; clone size: NA; V gene: TRBV18; J gene: TRBJ2-3; CDR3 DNA: TGTGCCAGCTCCCCTCGCGGGACTAGCAGCACAGATACGCAGTATTTT; CDR3 protein: CASSPRGTSSTDTQYF
D gene: NA; CDR3 length: 14; clone size: many; V gene: TRBV28; J gene: TRBJ2-7; CDR3 DNA: TGTGCCAGCAGTTTCCCTTGGGGCTCGGGCGAGCAGTACTTC; CDR3 protein: CASSFPWGSGEQYF
D gene: TRBD2; CDR3 length: 17; clone size: few; V gene: TRBV6-2/TRBV6-3; J gene: TRBJ2-1; CDR3 DNA: TGTGCCAGCAGTTCGACCGGGACTAGCTATCTATACAATGAGCAGTTCTTC; CDR3 protein: CASSSTGTSYLYNEQFF
D gene: NA; CDR3 length: 14; clone size: few; V gene: TRBV6-1; J gene: TRBJ2-3; CDR3 DNA: TGTGCCAGCAGTTACAGGGCTTTCACAGATACGCAGTATTTT; CDR3 protein: CASSYRAFTDTQYF
D gene: NA; CDR3 length: 15; clone size: many; V gene: TRBV6-2/TRBV6-3; J gene: TRBJ2-1; CDR3 DNA: TGTGCCAGCAGTCCCCCAGGTGGGAGCCGCAATGAGCAGTTCTTC; CDR3 protein: CASSPPGGSRNEQFF
D gene: NA; CDR3 length: 16; clone size: many; V gene: TRBV5-1; J gene: TRBJ2-1; CDR3 DNA: TGCGCCAGCAGCAAGGCCCAGGGGGACTCATACAATGAGCAGTTCTTC; CDR3 protein: CASSKAQGDSYNEQFF
D gene: NA; CDR3 length: 17; clone size: NA; V gene: TRBV14; J gene: TRBJ2-1; CDR3 DNA: TGTGCTAGCAGCCAAGATTTAAGGGCGAGCTCCTACAATGAGCAGTTCTTC; CDR3 protein: CASSQDLRASSYNEQFF
D gene: TRBD2; CDR3 length: 16; clone size: once; V gene: TRBV9; J gene: TRBJ2-1; CDR3 DNA: TGTGCCAGCAGCGTAGATAGCGGGAGGGCCGGCAATGAGCAGTTCTTC; CDR3 protein: CASSVDSGRAGNEQFF
D gene: NA; CDR3 length: 14; clone size: many; V gene: TRBV12-3/TRBV12-4; J gene: TRBJ2-3; CDR3 DNA: TGTGCCAGCAGTTTATTTCACCCCACAGATACGCAGTATTTT; CDR3 protein: CASSLFHPTDTQYF
D gene: TRBD2; CDR3 length: 16; clone size: many; V gene: TRBV2; J gene: TRBJ2-1; CDR3 DNA: TGTGCCAGCAGTGCGGGTAGCGGGGTTTCCTACAATGAGCAGTTCTTC; CDR3 protein: CASSAGSGVSYNEQFF
D gene: TRBD2; CDR3 length: 15; clone size: few; V gene: TRBV15; J gene: TRBJ2-1; CDR3 DNA: TGTGCCACCAGCAGAGGTGGGCTAGCGGGAGTGGAGCAGTTCTTC; CDR3 protein: CATSRGGLAGVEQFF
D gene: NA; CDR3 length: 15; clone size: many; V gene: TRBV2; J gene: TRBJ2-7; CDR3 DNA: TGTGCCAGCAACTCCGGGGCCAGAGGCCCCTACGAGCAGTACTTC; CDR3 protein: CASNSGARGPYEQYF
D gene: NA; CDR3 length: 16; clone size: few; V gene: TRBV12-3/TRBV12-4; J gene: TRBJ2-2; CDR3 DNA: TGTGCCAGCAGTTTAAGTCCCAATACGCCCGCCGGGGAGCTGTTTTTT; CDR3 protein: CASSLSPNTPAGELFF
D gene: NA; CDR3 length: 14; clone size: many; V gene: TRBV9; J gene: TRBJ2-5; CDR3 DNA: TGTGCCAGCAGCGCCGTAGATGGCCAAGAGACCCAGTACTTC; CDR3 protein: CASSAVDGQETQYF
D gene: TRBD1; CDR3 length: 16; clone size: many; V gene: TRBV28; J gene: TRBJ1-5; CDR3 DNA: TGTGCCAGCAGTTTATGGTGGGACAGGGAGCAGCAGCCCCAGCATTTT; CDR3 protein: CASSLWWDREQQPQHF
D gene: TRBD1; CDR3 length: 17; clone size: few; V gene: TRBV5-1; J gene: TRBJ2-6; CDR3 DNA: TGCGCCAGCAGCTTGGCGGACAGGATCTCTGGGGCCAACGTCCTGACTTTC; CDR3 protein: CASSLADRISGANVLTF
D gene: NA; CDR3 length: 15; clone size: many; V gene: TRBV5-1; J gene: TRBJ1-5; CDR3 DNA: TGCGCCAGCAGCCCCGACACCTTTAGCAATCAGCCCCAGCATTTT; CDR3 protein: CASSPDTFSNQPQHF
D gene: NA; CDR3 length: 14; clone size: few; V gene: TRBV19; J gene: TRBJ1-5; CDR3 DNA: TGTGCCAGTAGTATGCTAGCAGTCAATCAGCCCCAGCATTTT; CDR3 protein: CASSMLAVNQPQHF
D gene: NA; CDR3 length: 14; clone size: NA; V gene: TRBV6-2/TRBV6-3; J gene: TRBJ1-5; CDR3 DNA: TGTGCCAGCACCGCTGGAAGTAGCGATCAGCCCCAGCATTTT; CDR3 protein: CASTAGSSDQPQHF
D gene: TRBD2; CDR3 length: 12; clone size: many; V gene: TRBV15; J gene: TRBJ2-1; CDR3 DNA: TGTGCCACCGGGACTAGCCGGGGTGAGCAGTTCTTC; CDR3 protein: CATGTSRGEQFF